Listed here is a single T cell receptor (beta chain). Authors' analysis steps: Scientists estimated how many nucleated cells there were by amplifying reference gene primers. The method was immunoSEQ multiplex PCR; TCRdb's version includes in-frame clones alone and lacks a portion of them. V and J calls and clone size follow that table, whereas D and trimming were derived from the DNA. The data contain about 270,000 clones, roughly 90% of them singletons. This record belongs to a study of blood T cell repertoires in COVID-19. Study in general: Specimens from acute and convalescent COVID-19 originated in the United States, Italy and Spain.

Assignment of participants to cohorts was predicated upon participant-reported clinical history. CDR3 size: 15 residues. Germline loops: CDR1 SNHLY, CDR2 FYNNEI. The trim removed 2 bases at V and 6 bases at J, leaving 7 bases unmatched. The TCR comes from a woman aged 50 to 65 who had recovered from COVID-19. The chain has TRBV2 and TRBJ2-1; 7 nucleotides align to TRBD2. The sequencing sample was made of PBMCs or T cells enriched from blood (not recorded which). The CDR3 region is CASSELGLDSNEQFF. CDR3 DNA: TGTGCCAGCAGTGAACTAGGACTAGATTCCAATGAGCAGTTCTTC.